These 3 T cell receptor beta chains share one sample of origin, sequenced in a study of control samples from healthy donors and cancer patients. Method: immunoSEQ multiplex PCR; TCRdb's copy keeps in-frame clones and lacks some. Found here are more than 140,000 clones, 94% of them singletons; the top ten hold less than 15%. The sample was blood. The source is a man between 35 and 55 years old in good health.

The chain has TRBV4-1 and TRBJ1-2; D remains ambiguous. V was cut by 0 bases and J by 3 bases, with 14 bases left in between. The CDR3 is made up of 16 amino acids. In germline, CDR1 is MGHRA, CDR2 YSYEKL. The CDR3 sequence: CASSQEWQALYYGYTF. The CDR3 nucleotides read TGCGCCAGCAGCCAAGAGTGGCAGGCTCTGTACTATGGCTACACCTTC.

The chain links TRBV18 to TRBJ2-7; D may be TRBD2 (6 bases). The CDR3 contains 15 residues. Germline V gene sequence: CDR1 KGHSH, CDR2 LQKENI. V lost 6 bases, J lost 2 bases, and 17 bases lay in between. This chain's CDR3 is CASSNGGSVTYEQYF. CDR3 nucleotides: TGTGCCAGCTCCAATGGGGGGTCGGTAACCTACGAGCAGTACTTC.

Here the CDR3 DNA reads TGTGCCAGCAGTTTCGGCGAAACCTACGAGCAGTACTTC. It encodes CASSFGETYEQYF. The chain is built from TRBV12-3 or TRBV12-4 and TRBJ2-7, with D unclear. The V and J ends lost 3 bases and 2 bases respectively, with 8 bases between them. The CDR3 is 13 amino acids.